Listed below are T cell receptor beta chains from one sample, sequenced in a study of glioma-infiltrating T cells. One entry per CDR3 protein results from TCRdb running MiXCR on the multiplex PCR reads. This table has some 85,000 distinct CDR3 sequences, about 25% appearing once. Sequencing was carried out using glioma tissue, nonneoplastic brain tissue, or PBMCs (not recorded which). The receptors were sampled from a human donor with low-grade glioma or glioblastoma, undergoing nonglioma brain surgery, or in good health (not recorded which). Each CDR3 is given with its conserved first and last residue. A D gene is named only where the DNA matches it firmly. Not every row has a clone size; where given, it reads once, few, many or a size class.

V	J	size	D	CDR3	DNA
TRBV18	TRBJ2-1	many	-	CASSLGLSNEQFF	TGTGCCAGCTCACTGGGACTTTCAAATGAGCAGTTCTTC
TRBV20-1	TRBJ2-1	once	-	CSAPLSYNEQFF	TGCAGTGCGCCACTGAGCTACAATGAGCAGTTCTTC
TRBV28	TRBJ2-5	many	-	CASSLRRGWETQYF	TGTGCCAGCAGCCTAAGGCGGGGCTGGGAGACCCAGTACTTC
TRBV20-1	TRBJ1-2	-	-	CTAGTGMEGYTF	TGCACTGCTGGAACAGGGATGGAGGGTTACACCTTC
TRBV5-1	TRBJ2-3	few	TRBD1	CASSLDRGRDTQYF	TGCGCCAGCAGCTTGGACAGGGGACGTGATACGCAGTATTTT
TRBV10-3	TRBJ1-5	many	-	CAISESKSYRNNGQPQHF	TGTGCCATCAGTGAGTCGAAGTCTTACAGGAATAACGGGCAGCCCCAGCATTTT
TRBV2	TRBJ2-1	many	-	CASRVQALDEQFF	TGTGCCAGCAGGGTACAGGCTCTCGATGAGCAGTTCTTC
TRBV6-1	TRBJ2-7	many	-	CASSVVREHYEQYF	TGTGCCAGCAGTGTAGTCAGGGAACACTACGAGCAGTACTTC
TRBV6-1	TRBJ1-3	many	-	CASSWTQGTGNTIYF	TGTGCCAGCAGTTGGACACAGGGTACTGGAAACACCATATATTTT
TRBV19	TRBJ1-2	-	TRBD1	CASSIGTGGASDYGYTF	TGTGCCAGTAGTATCGGGACAGGGGGCGCCTCGGACTATGGCTACACCTTC
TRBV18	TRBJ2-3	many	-	CASSPRSVSSTDTQYF	TGTGCCAGCTCACCACGTAGCGTCTCTAGCACAGATACGCAGTATTTT
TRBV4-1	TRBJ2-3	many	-	CASSQAGSKEGTQYF	TGCGCCAGCAGCCAAGCCGGGAGTAAAGAAGGTACGCAGTATTTT
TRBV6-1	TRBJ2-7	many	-	CASALGVTYEQYF	TGTGCCAGCGCCCTGGGTGTTACCTACGAGCAGTACTTC
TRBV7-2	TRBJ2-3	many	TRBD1	CASSSRQGRTDTQYF	TGTGCCAGCAGTTCACGACAGGGTAGGACAGATACGCAGTATTTT
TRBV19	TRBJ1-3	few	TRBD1	CASIAGQGQGNTIYF	TGTGCCAGTATCGCGGGACAGGGCCAAGGAAACACCATATATTTT
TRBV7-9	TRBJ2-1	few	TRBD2	CASSSVGRGHNEQFF	TGTGCCAGCAGCTCCGTTGGGAGGGGTCACAATGAGCAGTTCTTC
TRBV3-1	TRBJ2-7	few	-	CASSQPSTGTYEQYF	TGTGCCAGCAGCCAACCCTCGACCGGGACCTACGAGCAGTACTTC
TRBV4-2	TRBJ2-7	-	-	CASSRGTRTSYEQYF	TGTGCCAGCAGCCGCGGGACTCGGACCTCCTACGAGCAGTACTTC
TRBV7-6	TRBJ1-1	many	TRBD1	CASSLTGQGYTEAFF	TGTGCCAGCAGCCTAACGGGACAGGGGTACACTGAAGCTTTCTTT
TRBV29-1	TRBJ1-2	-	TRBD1	CSVEPGQGSGYTF	TGCAGCGTGGAACCGGGACAGGGTAGCGGCTACACCTTC
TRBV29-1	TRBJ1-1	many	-	CSVVFLNTEAFF	TGCAGCGTTGTCTTTCTGAACACTGAAGCTTTCTTT
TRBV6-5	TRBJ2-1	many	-	CASSYLARDEQFF	TGTGCCAGCAGTTACTTGGCCCGGGATGAGCAGTTCTTC
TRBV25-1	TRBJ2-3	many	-	CASSRSTDTQYF	TGTGCCAGCAGTCGGAGCACAGATACGCAGTATTTT
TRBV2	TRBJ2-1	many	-	CASTLGPRTANEQFF	TGTGCCAGTACGCTGGGTCCACGGACGGCCAATGAGCAGTTCTTC
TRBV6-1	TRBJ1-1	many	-	CASSEYWRSTEAFF	TGTGCCAGCAGTGAGTATTGGCGGAGCACTGAAGCTTTCTTT
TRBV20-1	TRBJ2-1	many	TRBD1	CSADGTGGPSYNEQFF	TGCAGTGCAGATGGGACAGGGGGTCCATCCTACAATGAGCAGTTCTTC
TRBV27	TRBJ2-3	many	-	CASSPGIAQRFPTDTQYF	TGTGCCAGCAGTCCCGGGATTGCCCAGCGATTCCCCACAGATACGCAGTATTTT
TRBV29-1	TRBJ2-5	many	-	CSVETPGRQETQYF	TGCAGCGTTGAGACGCCAGGGAGGCAAGAGACCCAGTACTTC
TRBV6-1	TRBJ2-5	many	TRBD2	CASRLLTGGKQETQYF	TGTGCCAGCAGACTCCTGACGGGGGGGAAACAAGAGACCCAGTACTTC
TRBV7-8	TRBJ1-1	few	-	CASSYFQVNTEAFF	TGTGCCAGCAGCTACTTTCAGGTGAACACTGAAGCTTTCTTT
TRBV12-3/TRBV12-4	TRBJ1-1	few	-	CASSNRPLASGTEAFF	TGTGCCAGCAGCAACCGGCCCTTGGCTAGCGGCACTGAAGCTTTCTTT
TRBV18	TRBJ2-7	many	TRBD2	CASSPPGLAGGYEQYF	TGTGCCAGCTCACCACCCGGACTAGCGGGGGGCTACGAGCAGTACTTC
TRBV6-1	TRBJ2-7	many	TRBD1	CASSPTGQGTYEQYF	TGTGCCAGCAGCCCAACGGGACAGGGTACCTACGAGCAGTACTTC